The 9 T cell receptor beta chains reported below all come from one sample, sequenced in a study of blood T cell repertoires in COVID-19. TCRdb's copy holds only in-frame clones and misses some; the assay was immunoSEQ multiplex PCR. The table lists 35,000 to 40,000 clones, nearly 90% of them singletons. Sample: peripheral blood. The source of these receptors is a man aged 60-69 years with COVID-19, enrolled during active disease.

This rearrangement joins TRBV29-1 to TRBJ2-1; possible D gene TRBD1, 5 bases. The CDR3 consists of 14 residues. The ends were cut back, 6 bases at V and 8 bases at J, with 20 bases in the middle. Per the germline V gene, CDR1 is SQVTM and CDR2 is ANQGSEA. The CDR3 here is CSVTPTLPRDEQFF. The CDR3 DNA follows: TGCAGCGTAACTCCGACTCTCCCCAGGGATGAGCAGTTCTTC.

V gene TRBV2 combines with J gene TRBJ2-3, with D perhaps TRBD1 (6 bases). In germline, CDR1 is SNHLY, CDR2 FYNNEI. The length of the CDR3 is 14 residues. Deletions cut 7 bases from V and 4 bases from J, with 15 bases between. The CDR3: CASTGQRSADTQYF. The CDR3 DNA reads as TGTGCCAGCACAGGACAGCGGAGCGCAGATACGCAGTATTTT.

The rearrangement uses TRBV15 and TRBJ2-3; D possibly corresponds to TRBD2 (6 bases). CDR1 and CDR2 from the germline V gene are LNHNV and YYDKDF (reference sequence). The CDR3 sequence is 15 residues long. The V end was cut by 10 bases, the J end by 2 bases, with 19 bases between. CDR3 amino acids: CASRRVFDYTDTQYF. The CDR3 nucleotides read TGTGCCAGCCGGAGGGTCTTCGACTACACAGATACGCAGTATTTT.

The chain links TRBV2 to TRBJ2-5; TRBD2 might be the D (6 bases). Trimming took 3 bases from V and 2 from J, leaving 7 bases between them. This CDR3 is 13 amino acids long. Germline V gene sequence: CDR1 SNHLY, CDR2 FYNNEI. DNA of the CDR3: TGTGCCAGCAGTGACGGGGGACAAGAGACCCAGTACTTC. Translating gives CASSDGGQETQYF.

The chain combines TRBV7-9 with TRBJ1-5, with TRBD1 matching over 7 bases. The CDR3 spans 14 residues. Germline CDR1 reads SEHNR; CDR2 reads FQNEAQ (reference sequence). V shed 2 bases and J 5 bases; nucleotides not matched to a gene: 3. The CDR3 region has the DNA TGTGCCAGCAGCTTAACAGGGGAAGATCAGCCCCAGCATTTT. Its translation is CASSLTGEDQPQHF. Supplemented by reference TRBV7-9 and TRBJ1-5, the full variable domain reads DTGVSQNPRHKITKRGQNVTFRCDPISEHNRLYWYRQTLGQGPEFLTYFQNEAQLEKSRLLSDRFSAERPKGSFSTLEIQRTEQGDSAMYLCASSLTGEDQPQHFGDGTRLSIL.

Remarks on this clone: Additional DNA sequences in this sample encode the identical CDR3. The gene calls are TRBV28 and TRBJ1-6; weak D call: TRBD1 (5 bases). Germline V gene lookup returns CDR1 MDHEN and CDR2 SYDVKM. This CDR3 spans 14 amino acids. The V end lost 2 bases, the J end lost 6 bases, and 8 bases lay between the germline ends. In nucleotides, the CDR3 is TGTGCCAGCAGTTTAGGCCAGGGTAATTCACCCCTCCACTTT. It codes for CASSLGQGNSPLHF. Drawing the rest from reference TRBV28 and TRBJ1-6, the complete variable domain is DVKVTQSSRYLVKRTGEKVFLECVQDMDHENMFWYRQDPGLGLRLIYFSYDVKMKEKGDIPEGYSVSREKKERFSLILESASTNQTSMYLCASSLGQGNSPLHFGNGTRLTVT.

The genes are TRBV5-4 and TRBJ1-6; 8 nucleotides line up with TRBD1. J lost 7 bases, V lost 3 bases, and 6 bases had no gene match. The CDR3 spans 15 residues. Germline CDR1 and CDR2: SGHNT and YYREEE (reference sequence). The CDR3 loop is CASSSGQGRNSPLHF. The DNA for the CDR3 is TGTGCCAGCAGCTCCGGACAGGGAAGAAATTCACCCCTCCACTTT.

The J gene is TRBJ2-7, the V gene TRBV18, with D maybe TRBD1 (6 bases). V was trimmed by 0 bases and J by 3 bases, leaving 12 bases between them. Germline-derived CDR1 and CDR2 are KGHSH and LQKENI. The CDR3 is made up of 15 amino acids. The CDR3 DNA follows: TGTGCCAGCTCACCACCGGGACAAGCCTTCTACGAGCAGTACTTC. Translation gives CASSPPGQAFYEQYF. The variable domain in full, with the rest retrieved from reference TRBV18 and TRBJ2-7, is NAGVMQNPRHLVRRRGQEARLRCSPMKGHSHVYWYRQLPEEGLKFMVYLQKENIIDESGMPKERFSAEFPKEGPSILRIQQVVRGDSAAYFCASSPPGQAFYEQYFGPGTRLTVT.

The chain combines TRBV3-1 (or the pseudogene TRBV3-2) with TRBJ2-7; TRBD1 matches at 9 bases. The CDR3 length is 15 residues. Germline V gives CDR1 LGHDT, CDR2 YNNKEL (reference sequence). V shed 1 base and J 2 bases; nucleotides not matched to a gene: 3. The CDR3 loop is CASSQVGTGTYEQYF. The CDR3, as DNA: TGTGCCAGCAGCCAAGTCGGGACAGGGACCTACGAGCAGTACTTC.